The TCR beta chain under discussion was sequenced for a study of cytomegalovirus exposure and HLA in healthy donors. Whole-study findings and limits: From TCR beta sequences, most subjects' HLA-A and HLA-B alleles were reportedly predicted accurately. Roughly uniform sequencing depth across donors was assumed, possibly incorrectly.

The PCR used 60 Vbeta and 13 Jbeta primers. Some clones are missing from TCRdb's copy, which holds only in-frame ones; the method was immunoSEQ multiplex PCR. The repertoire has about 99,000 clones, less than 85% of them found once; the top ten carry approximately 5.3%. Germline V gene sequence: CDR1 KGHSH, CDR2 LQKENI. This CDR3 contains 14 residues. V shed 8 bases and J 1 base; nucleotides not matched to a gene: 7. In its sample, this clone was seen once. Its specificity is unknown. The sequence was obtained from a woman under 30 in good health and CMV-seropositive. The sequenced sample was PBMCs. The chain uses TRBV18 and TRBJ2-5; TRBD1 matches at 7 bases. The CDR3 bases are TGTGCCAGCCTTCCCCGGGACAGCCAAGAGACCCAGTACTTC. Its translation: CASLPRDSQETQYF.